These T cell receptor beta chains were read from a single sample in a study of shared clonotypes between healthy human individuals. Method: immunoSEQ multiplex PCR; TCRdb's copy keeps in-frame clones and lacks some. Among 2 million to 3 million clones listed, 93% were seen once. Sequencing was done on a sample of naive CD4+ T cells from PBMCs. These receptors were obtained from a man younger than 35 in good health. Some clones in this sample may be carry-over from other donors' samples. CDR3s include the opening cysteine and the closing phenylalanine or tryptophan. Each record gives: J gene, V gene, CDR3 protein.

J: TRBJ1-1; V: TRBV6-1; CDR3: CASLIVGITEAFF
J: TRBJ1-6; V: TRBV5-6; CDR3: CASTRTVHNSPLHF
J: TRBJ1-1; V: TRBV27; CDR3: CASSLDRDRGTEAFF
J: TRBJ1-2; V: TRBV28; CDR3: CATNPGQSGYTF
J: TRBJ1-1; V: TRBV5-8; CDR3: CASSSRDRGRYTEAFF
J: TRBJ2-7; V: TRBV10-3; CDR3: CAITSTADRRYEQYF
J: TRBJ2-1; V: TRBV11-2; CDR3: CASSPSGTSYNEQFF
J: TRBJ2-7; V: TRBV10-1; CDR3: CASSEGPPPSYEQYF
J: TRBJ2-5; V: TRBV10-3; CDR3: CAISDPGGETQYF
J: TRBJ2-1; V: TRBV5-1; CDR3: CASSDRDSRGHNEQFF
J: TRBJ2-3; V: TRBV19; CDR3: CASSIGTSKIGDTQYF
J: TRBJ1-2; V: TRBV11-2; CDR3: CASSSVRGAYGYTF
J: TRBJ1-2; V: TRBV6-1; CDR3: CASSESGGVGYTF
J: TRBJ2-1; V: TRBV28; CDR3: CASSLFVGGAYNEQFF
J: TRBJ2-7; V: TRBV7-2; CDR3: CASSLRRPSYEQYF